This T cell receptor (beta chain) is drawn from a study of metastatic and nonmetastatic thyroid tumors. V lost 7 bases to trimming and J lost 2 bases; unmatched junction nucleotides: 5. The germline gives CDR1 SGHVS, CDR2 FNYEAQ. This CDR3 region has 14 residues. Ahead of thyroid surgery, no patient had received treatment of any kind. This clone was detected ten times or more. From the PCR reads, TCRdb re-called clones with MiXCR. The data contain over 7,000 clones, roughly 31% of them singletons. The V gene is TRBV7-6, the J gene TRBJ2-3; 8 bases fit TRBD2. This TCR derives from a female donor with papillary thyroid cancer or a benign thyroid nodule (not recorded which). Some clones in this sample may be carry-over from other donors' samples. Input material: tumor tissue. DNA for the CDR3: TGTGCCAGCAACCTAGCGGGCCTCACAGATACGCAGTATTTT. As protein: CASNLAGLTDTQYF.